Described below is a single T cell receptor (beta chain) sequence and its context. Its antigen is unknown. These data belong to a study of shared clonotypes between healthy human individuals. Study-wide results and limits: Of the naive CD4 clonotypes, around 4.8% were shared across a few donors. Rarefaction showed that sequencing of sorted subsets was incomplete (despite large depth).

Germline V gene data show CDR1 as SEHNR and CDR2 as FQNEAQ (reference sequence). V was pared by 2 bases and J by 5 bases, with 9 bases between. CDR3 length: 13 amino acids. Repertoires were generated with immunoSEQ multiplex PCR, while TCRdb's copy carries only in-frame clones and drops some. The sample consists of roughly 2.4 million clones, 90% to 97% of them appearing once. Input material: naive CD4+ T cells sorted from blood. Specified subset: CD45RA+ positively selected. The rearrangement joins TRBV7-9 to TRBJ1-2; D might be TRBD1 (5 bases). This clonotype was sampled from a man aged 18-30 years in good health. The CDR3 DNA reads TGTGCCAGCAGCTTACGCGGGGCTTATGGCTACACCTTC. It yields the protein CASSLRGAYGYTF.